The text below deals with one T cell receptor (beta chain). Its antigen is not yet known. Base quality data are lacking; no much larger clone is found one base away. TCRbeta CDR3 regions were amplified from genomic DNA by means of the immunoSEQ Assay, a bias-controlled multiplex PCR. In the paper's pipeline: The number of nucleated cells in each sample was estimated from the amplification of reference gene primers within the assay. To quantify the absolute abundance of each unique TCRbeta CDR3 rearrangement, sequence reads were collapsed and filtered. For each sample, productive Simpson clonality was calculated as the square root of Simpson's diversity index over productive rearrangements. The immuneACCESS repertoire file appears here via TCRdb, limited to in-frame rearrangements. These files lack a portion of the clones; in checked studies, under half of the deficit traces to unresolved V genes, and the cause of the others is not known. That table furnishes V, J and clone size, whereas the DNA furnished D and trimming. This sample lists about 310,000 clones; 75% to 90% were detected once. Together, the top ten hold about 9.9% of the sample.

The data stem from a study of blood T cell repertoires in COVID-19 (dated by TCRdb to 2020 to 2022). Background for the entire study: Samples covering the acute and convalescent phases of COVID-19 were provided by collaborators in the United States, Italy and Spain. The prospective study material was composed of cDNA or gDNA derived from T cells, B-cell-depleted T cells, or PBMCs. The dataset comprised deeply sampled blood TCRbeta repertoires from subjects exposed to, actively infected with, or recovered from COVID-19. A freely available public database, intended as a resource for researchers studying the immune response to SARS-CoV-2, is where the repertoires were released. The samples were drawn from two sources: the first 160 participants of the ongoing ImmuneRACE study, and 1,254 subjects contributed by 6 global collaborators. The sample metadata nearly always contained a de-identified subject ID, COVID-19 status, age in years and sex. Where available, HLA class I and class II types were obtained from metadata supplied by the sample provider rather than from assay-based typing.

From V the trimming removes 4 bases and from J it removes 0 bases, while the gene matches leave 9 bases of the junction unaccounted for. Sequences SGHNT (CDR1) and YYREEE (CDR2) are obtained from the germline V gene (reference sequence). From the cysteine up to the phenylalanine, the CDR3 has a length of 18 residues. This entry keeps only the CDR3 DNA: 54 bases, framed from base 1. Participants in the prospective study were enrolled through a virtual design, were aged roughly 18 to 100 years, and lived in roughly 24 United States geographic areas. In the prospective study, cohorts were assigned on the basis of participant-reported clinical history obtained from a screening survey and a study questionnaire. Recovered participants in ImmuneRACE Cohort 3 were defined by two consecutive negative NP/OP PCR tests, clearance by a healthcare professional, or resolution of symptoms. Mobile phlebotomists in the prospective study collected whole blood, serum and a nasopharyngeal or oropharyngeal swab from every participant. Over a roughly 2-month period, participants in the prospective study had the option of providing additional blood draws and questionnaires. Before DNA extraction, blood samples from the prospective study were shipped at room temperature or frozen.

Broad study findings and their caveats: The amount of clinical and demographic metadata varied by source and participant and was provided uncurated.

This receptor was taken from a woman in her thirties or forties who had recovered from COVID-19. The sequenced material came from PBMCs or T cells enriched from blood (not recorded which). Recombination connected TRBV5-4 to TRBJ2-2, with 10 junctional bases fitting TRBD1. The CDR3 is CASSKGYDRGPNTGELFF. The DNA sequence is as follows: TGTGCCAGCAGCAAAGGATATGACAGGGGGCCGAACACCGGGGAGCTGTTTTTT.